This T cell receptor beta chain was identified during a study of cytomegalovirus exposure and HLA in healthy donors. Germline CDR1 SGDLS, CDR2 YYNGEE. V lost 1 base and J 0 bases, leaving 7 bases between the germline ends. The CDR3 loop spans 14 amino acids. TCRdb keeps only in-frame clones here, not all; method: immunoSEQ multiplex PCR. The table shows over 200,000 clones, with over 80% occurring only once. This clone has just one count. This sequence was found in a woman between 25 and 40 years old in good health and CMV-seropositive. The sequenced sample consisted of PBMCs. This rearrangement joins TRBV9 to TRBJ1-1, with unresolved D. The CDR3 DNA sequence: TGTGCCAGCAGCGTACAGTCAATGAACACTGAAGCTTTCTTT. It yields the protein CASSVQSMNTEAFF. The complete variable domain, with remaining parts taken from reference TRBV9 and TRBJ1-1, reads DSGVTQTPKHLITATGQRVTLRCSPRSGDLSVYWYQQSLDQGLQFLIQYYNGEERAKGNILERFSAQQFPDLHSELNLSSLELGDSALYFCASSVQSMNTEAFFGQGTRLTVV.